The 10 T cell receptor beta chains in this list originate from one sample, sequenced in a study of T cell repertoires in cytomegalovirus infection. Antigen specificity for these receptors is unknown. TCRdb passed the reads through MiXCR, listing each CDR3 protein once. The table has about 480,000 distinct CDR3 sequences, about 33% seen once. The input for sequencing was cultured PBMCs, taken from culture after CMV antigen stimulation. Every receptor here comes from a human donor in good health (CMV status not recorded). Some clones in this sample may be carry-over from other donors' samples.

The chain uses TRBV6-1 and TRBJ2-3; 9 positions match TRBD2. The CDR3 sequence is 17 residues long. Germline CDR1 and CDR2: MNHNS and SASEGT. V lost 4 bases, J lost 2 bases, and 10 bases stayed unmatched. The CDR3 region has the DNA TGTGCCAGCAGTGCGGCGGCAGCGGGAGGCACCACAGATACGCAGTATTTT. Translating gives CASSAAAAGGTTDTQYF.

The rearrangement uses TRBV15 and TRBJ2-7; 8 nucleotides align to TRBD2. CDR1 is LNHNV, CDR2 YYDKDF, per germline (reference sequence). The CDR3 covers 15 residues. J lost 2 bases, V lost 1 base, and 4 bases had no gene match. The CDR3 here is CATSRAQGLAYEQYV. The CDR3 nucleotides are TGTGCCACCAGCAGAGCACAGGGACTAGCCTACGAGCAGTACGTC.

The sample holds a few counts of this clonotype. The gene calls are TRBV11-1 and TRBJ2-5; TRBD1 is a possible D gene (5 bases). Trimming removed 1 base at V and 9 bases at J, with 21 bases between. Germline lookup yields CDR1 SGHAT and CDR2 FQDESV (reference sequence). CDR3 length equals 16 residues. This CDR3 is CASSLGLTDPRTSQYF. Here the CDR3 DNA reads TGTGCCAGCAGCTTAGGCCTGACAGACCCAAGAACTTCCCAGTACTTC.

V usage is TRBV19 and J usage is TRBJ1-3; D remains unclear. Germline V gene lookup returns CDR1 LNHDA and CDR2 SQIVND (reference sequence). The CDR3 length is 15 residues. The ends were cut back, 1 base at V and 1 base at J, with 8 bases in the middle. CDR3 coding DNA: TGTGCCAGTAGTATAGGTAGGATTTCTGGAAACACCATATATTTT. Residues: CASSIGRISGNTIYF.

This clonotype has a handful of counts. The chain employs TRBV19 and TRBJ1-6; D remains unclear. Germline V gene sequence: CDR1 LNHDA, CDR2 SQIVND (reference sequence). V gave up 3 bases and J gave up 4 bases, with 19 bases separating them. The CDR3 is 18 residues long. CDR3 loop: CASSIDAGDSYYNSPLHF. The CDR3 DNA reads TGTGCCAGTAGTATCGATGCGGGAGACTCGTATTATAATTCACCCCTCCACTTT. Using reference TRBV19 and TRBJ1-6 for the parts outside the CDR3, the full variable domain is DGGITQSPKYLFRKEGQNVTLSCEQNLNHDAMYWYRQDPGQGLRLIYYSQIVNDFQKGDIAEGYSVSREKKESFPLTVTSAQKNPTAFYLCASSIDAGDSYYNSPLHFGNGTRLTVT.

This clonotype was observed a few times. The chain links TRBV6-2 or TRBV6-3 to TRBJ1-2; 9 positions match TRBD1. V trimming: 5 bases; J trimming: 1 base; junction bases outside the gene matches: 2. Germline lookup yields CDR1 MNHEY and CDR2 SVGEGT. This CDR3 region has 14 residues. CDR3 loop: CASSGTGRNYGYTF. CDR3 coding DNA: TGTGCCAGCAGTGGGACAGGGCGTAACTATGGCTACACCTTC.

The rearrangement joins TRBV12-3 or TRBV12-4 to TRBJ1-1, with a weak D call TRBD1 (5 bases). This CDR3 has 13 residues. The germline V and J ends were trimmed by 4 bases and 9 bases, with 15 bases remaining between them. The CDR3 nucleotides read TGTGCCAGCAGTTGGGATCCGGGACGGAAAGCTTTCTTT. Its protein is CASSWDPGRKAFF.

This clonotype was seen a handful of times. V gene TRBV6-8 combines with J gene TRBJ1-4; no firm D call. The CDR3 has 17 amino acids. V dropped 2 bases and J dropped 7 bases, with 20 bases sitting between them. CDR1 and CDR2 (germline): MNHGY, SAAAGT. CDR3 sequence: CASSYMVDMVLGEKLFF. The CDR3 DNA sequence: TGTGCCAGCAGTTACATGGTCGATATGGTACTTGGTGAAAAACTGTTTTTT.

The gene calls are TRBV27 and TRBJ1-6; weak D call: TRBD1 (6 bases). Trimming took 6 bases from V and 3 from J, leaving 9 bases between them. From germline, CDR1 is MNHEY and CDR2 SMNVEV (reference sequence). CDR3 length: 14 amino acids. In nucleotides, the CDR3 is TGTGCCAGCAGCGGACAGATCTATAATTCACCCCTCCACTTT. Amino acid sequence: CASSGQIYNSPLHF.

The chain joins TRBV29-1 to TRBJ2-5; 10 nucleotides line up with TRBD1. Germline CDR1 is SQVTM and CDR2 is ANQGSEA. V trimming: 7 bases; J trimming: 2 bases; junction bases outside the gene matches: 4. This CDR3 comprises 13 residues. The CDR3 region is CSADRGIQETQYF. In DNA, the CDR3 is TGCAGCGCGGACAGGGGGATTCAAGAGACCCAGTACTTC.